This entry features one TCR beta chain sequence. This clone appeared a single time. It has no known antigen specificity. The record has no base qualities; no much larger clone is one base away. Whole blood was collected in K2EDTA tubes by collaborating institutions according to the institutions' own protocols. For TCRbeta analysis, collaborator samples were shipped as frozen whole blood, as isolated PBMCs, or as DNA extracted from either sample type. The germline V end is reduced by 4 bases and the J end by 0 bases; junction bases left unmatched: 3. CDR1 and CDR2 are read off the germline V gene (reference sequence) as LGHDT and YNNKEL. The CDR3, from cysteine to phenylalanine, totals 15 residues. Only CDR3 DNA is held: 45 bases, read in frame from base 1. The immunoSEQ Assay, a bias-controlled multiplex PCR, was used to amplify TCRbeta CDR3 regions from genomic DNA. In the paper's pipeline: Nucleated cell counts per sample were estimated from amplification of reference gene primers within the assay. Sequence reads were collapsed and filtered to measure the absolute abundance of every unique TCRbeta CDR3 rearrangement. For each sample, productive Simpson clonality was calculated as the square root of Simpson's diversity index over productive rearrangements. This is the immuneACCESS table as TCRdb keeps it, with only in-frame sequences that have V and J called. A part of the clones is gone; compared with another copy, unresolved V genes explain less than half, and the rest is unexplained. Clonal size and the V and J genes are those of that table, whereas D and trimming came from the DNA. Here the sample has fewer than 200,000 clones; about 80% occur a single time. In total, the top ten clones hold under 2.5% of the sample.

The sample comes from a study of blood T cell repertoires in COVID-19 (dated by TCRdb to 2019 to 2021). About the full investigation: Samples from collaborators originated in the United States, Italy and Spain and spanned both the acute and convalescent phases of COVID-19. Deeply sampled blood TCRbeta repertoires from subjects exposed to, actively infected with, or recovered from COVID-19 were included in the dataset. Samples came from the ongoing ImmuneRACE study (first 160 participants) plus 1,254 subjects from 6 global collaborators. Sample metadata almost always included a de-identified subject ID, COVID-19 status, age in years and sex. The material from the prospective study consisted of cDNA or gDNA derived from T cells, B-cell-depleted T cells, or PBMCs. The repertoires were made available in a free public database intended to serve as a resource for research on the immune response to SARS-CoV-2. Where available, HLA class I and class II types were obtained from metadata supplied by the sample provider rather than from assay-based typing.

The investigation overall reported the following: Clinical and demographic metadata were provided uncurated, with the amount varying by source and participant.

This clonotype was obtained from a woman aged 80 or over with acute or convalescent COVID-19. Recombination linked TRBV3-1 (or the pseudogene TRBV3-2) to TRBJ1-5; 7 middle bases align to TRBD1. The sequenced material came from peripheral blood. The CDR3 protein: CASSLGQSSNQPQHF. Read as DNA, the sequence is TGTGCCAGCAGCCTGGGACAGTCTAGCAATCAGCCCCAGCATTTT.